This entry lists 3 T cell receptor beta chains sequenced from one sample in a study of blood T cell repertoires in COVID-19. The data were produced by immunoSEQ multiplex PCR, yet TCRdb's version contains in-frame clones alone and is incomplete. There are about 190,000 clones in the sample; more than 85% occur only once, and around 1.1% lies in the top ten. The sequencing sample was made of peripheral blood. These receptors all come from a man aged 25 to 40 with acute or convalescent COVID-19.

This chain uses TRBV7-3 with TRBJ1-2; tentatively, D is TRBD1 (5 bases). The CDR3 contains 14 residues. V lost 5 bases to trimming and J lost 8 bases, with 18 bases between them. Germline V gene sequence: CDR1 SGHTA, CDR2 FQGTGA. CDR3 amino acids: CASSQGFGGGGYTF. In DNA form, the CDR3 reads TGTGCCAGCAGCCAAGGATTTGGGGGAGGCGGCTACACCTTC.

J is TRBJ2-2 and V is TRBV21-1; TRBD2 was called by the table and not checked on the DNA. TRBV21-1 is a recognized pseudogene. The CDR3 extends over 19 amino acids. The DNA of the CDR3 is TGTGCCAGCACCCCCATCCAGGGACTAGCGGGGGGGAGGGCCGGGGAGCTGTTTTTT. It yields the protein CASTPIQGLAGGRAGELFF.

This clone was observed once. The CDR3 is CASSLQGTGSHEQYF. The CDR3 nucleotides read TGTGCCAGCAGCTTACAGGGGACAGGGAGCCACGAGCAGTACTTC. The rearrangement links TRBV7-6 to TRBJ2-7; 9 bases match TRBD1. Germline V gene sequence: CDR1 SGHVS, CDR2 FNYEAQ. The CDR3 sequence is 15 residues long. V lost 2 bases to trimming and J lost 5 bases; unmatched junction nucleotides: 7.